This passage covers 19 T cell receptor beta chains from one sample sequenced in a study of CD8+ T cells in alopecia areata. The treatment was: oral pan-JAK inhibitor, 5-10 mg twice daily. RNA was extracted and reverse transcribed into cDNA as the sequencing template. Repertoires were generated with immunoSEQ multiplex PCR, while TCRdb's copy carries only in-frame clones and drops some. The table records about 190,000 clones, roughly 60% of them present only once. The input for sequencing was CD4+ T cells sorted from blood, taken at week 24, from a patient treated with tofacitinib. The receptors originated from a human donor with alopecia areata.

This clone was detected many times. The chain employs TRBV9 and TRBJ2-7; 8 bases match TRBD2. The germline V gene has CDR1 SGDLS and CDR2 YYNGEE. This CDR3 has 15 residues. Trimming took 0 bases from V and 1 from J; bases not matched to a gene: 3. This CDR3 is CASSVGRGGSYEQYF. The CDR3 bases are TGTGCCAGCAGCGTAGGCCGGGGGGGATCCTACGAGCAGTACTTC.

This clone was recorded only once. The rearrangement links TRBV5-6 to TRBJ2-4; D could derive from TRBD1 or TRBD2 (5 bases each). The V and J ends lost 6 bases and 0 bases respectively, with 13 bases between them. CDR1 is SGHDT and CDR2 is YYEEEE in the germline V gene. The CDR3 covers 15 residues. CDR3 in amino acids: CASTTTGLAKNIQYF. CDR3 DNA sequence: TGTGCCAGCACCACCACAGGACTAGCCAAAAACATTCAGTACTTC.

V usage is TRBV7-2 and J usage is TRBJ2-5; 8 nucleotides match TRBD1. The junction had 8 bases not matched to a gene; V was cut back by 5 bases and J by 0 bases. The CDR3 spans 16 residues. The germline gives CDR1 SGHTA, CDR2 FQGNSA. CDR3 sequence reads: CASSIGQGTYQETQYF. For the CDR3, the DNA is TGTGCCAGCAGCATTGGACAGGGAACGTACCAAGAGACCCAGTACTTC.

V is TRBV29-1 and J is TRBJ1-1, with 9 bases lining up with TRBD1. This CDR3 is 11 amino acids long. V dropped 7 bases and J dropped 5; count of bases not matched to a gene: 2. CDR1 and CDR2 from the germline V gene are SQVTM and ANQGSEA. The CDR3 nucleotides read TGCAGCGGTGACAGGGGGACTGAAGCTTTCTTT. It yields the protein CSGDRGTEAFF.

The V and J genes are TRBV7-3 and TRBJ1-1, with 9 positions matching TRBD1. Germline V CDR1 and CDR2: SGHTA, FQGTGA. This CDR3 is built from 13 residues. Trimming cost V 5 bases and J 10 bases; bases outside gene matches: 8. The CDR3 protein is CASSPGQGQGAFF. The CDR3 DNA reads as TGTGCCAGCAGCCCCGGACAGGGGCAGGGAGCTTTCTTT.

The V call is TRBV15, the J call TRBJ1-5, with 12 bases identical to TRBD1. Germline CDR1 reads LNHNV; CDR2 reads YYDKDF (reference sequence). V lost 7 bases to trimming and J lost 2 bases; unmatched junction nucleotides: 12. The CDR3 length is 18 residues. The CDR3 sequence: CATTKGTGGASGNQPQHF. The CDR3 DNA is TGTGCCACCACCAAAGGGACAGGGGGCGCATCGGGCAATCAGCCCCAGCATTTT.

The CDR3 here is CASSFVVAGDSYEQYF. The CDR3, as DNA: TGTGCCAGCAGCTTTGTAGTCGCAGGGGACTCCTACGAGCAGTACTTC. The gene calls are TRBV7-2 and TRBJ2-7; perhaps TRBD1 as D (6 bases). The ends were cut back, 3 bases at V and 0 bases at J, with 15 bases in the middle. This CDR3 comprises 16 residues. The germline V gene encodes CDR1 SGHTA and CDR2 FQGNSA. Together with reference TRBV7-2 and TRBJ2-7, the CDR3 gives the full variable domain: GAGVSQSPSNKVTEKGKDVELRCDPISGHTALYWYRQSLGQGLEFLIYFQGNSAPDKSGLPSDRFSAERTGGSVSTLTIQRTQQEDSAVYLCASSFVVAGDSYEQYFGPGTRLTVT.

This chain joins TRBV5-4 and TRBJ2-1, with a tentative D call TRBD1 (6 bases). The CDR3 consists of 13 residues. Trimming removed 3 bases from V and 7 bases from J, with 11 bases in between. Germline CDR1 and CDR2: SGHNT and YYREEE (reference sequence). The CDR3 nucleotides are TGTGCCAGCAGCTCGCCGCAGGGGAATGAGCAGTTCTTC. Translated, it gives CASSSPQGNEQFF.

CDR3 DNA: TGCTCGAGCGGGCAGACGAACACTGAAGCTTTCTTT. It specifies CSSGQTNTEAFF. V and J are TRBV29-1 and TRBJ1-1, with D uncertain. Per the germline V gene, CDR1 is SQVTM and CDR2 is ANQGSEA. CDR3 length: 12 amino acids.

The chain combines TRBV6-5 with TRBJ1-5; 8 bases agree with TRBD1. CDR1 and CDR2 (germline): MNHEY, SVGAGI. V was clipped by 6 bases and J by 7 bases; unmatched bases: 5. This CDR3 has 13 amino acids. CDR3 coding DNA: TGTGCCAGCAGCCAGACAGGGGTACAGCCCCAGCATTTT. This encodes CASSQTGVQPQHF.

The rearrangement joins TRBV27 to TRBJ1-5; tentative D call: TRBD1 (5 bases). Germline V gene lookup returns CDR1 MNHEY and CDR2 SMNVEV (reference sequence). The V end lost 5 bases, the J end lost 1 base, and 9 bases lay between the germline ends. CDR3 length: 14 amino acids. The CDR3 DNA follows: TGTGCCAGCAGTGAGTGGGGCAGCAATCAGCCCCAGCATTTT. Protein product: CASSEWGSNQPQHF.

The chain carries TRBV29-1 and TRBJ2-3; TRBD2 aligns across 10 bases. Per the germline V gene, CDR1 is SQVTM and CDR2 is ANQGSEA. Germline trimming cut 2 bases from V and 5 bases from J; bases unmatched to any gene: 7. This CDR3 is built from 15 residues. The CDR3 nucleotides read TGCAGCGTTGAATTAGCGGGGGGATGGGTAGATACGCAGTATTTT. Amino acid sequence: CSVELAGGWVDTQYF.

The chain employs TRBV30 and TRBJ1-6; possible D gene TRBD1, 6 bases. Trimming took 3 bases from V and 7 from J, leaving 10 bases between them. CDR1 is GTSNPN and CDR2 is SVGIG in the germline V gene (reference sequence). CDR3 length: 13 residues. CDR3 in amino acids: CAWRRTANSPLHF. Written as DNA, the CDR3 is TGTGCCTGGAGAAGGACAGCCAATTCACCCCTCCACTTT. The full variable domain, completed using reference TRBV30 and TRBJ1-6, is SQTIHQWPATLVQPVGSPLSLECTVEGTSNPNLYWYRQAAGRGLQLLFYSVGIGQISSEVPQNLSASRPQDRQFILSSKKLLLSDSGFYLCAWRRTANSPLHFGNGTRLTVT.

This clone turned up a few times. The chain links TRBV30 to TRBJ1-1; no firm D call. The V end lost 1 base, the J end lost 7 bases, and 13 bases lay between the germline ends. The CDR3 length is 13 residues. CDR1 is GTSNPN, CDR2 SVGIG, per germline (reference sequence). CDR3 nucleotides: TGTGCCTGGAGTGAGTTGTCGGCTCGTGAAGCTTTCTTT. Protein sequence: CAWSELSAREAFF.

The chain has TRBV29-1 and TRBJ2-3; the D is unclear. The CDR3 extends over 15 amino acids. The germline V and J ends were trimmed by 5 bases and 4 bases, with 19 bases remaining between them. Germline V gives CDR1 SQVTM, CDR2 ANQGSEA. The chain's CDR3 is CSVFPPRIGSDTQYF. CDR3 nucleotides: TGCAGCGTTTTCCCACCGAGGATTGGGTCAGATACGCAGTATTTT.

The chain is built from TRBV23-1 and TRBJ2-1, with D maybe TRBD2 (6 bases). TRBV23-1 is sorted into the ORF group, with uncertain function. The CDR3 has 21 residues. V was pared by 0 bases and J by 8 bases, with 32 bases between. The CDR3 sequence is CASSQSPSPGLLSRQCDEQFF. CDR3 coding DNA: TGCGCCAGCAGTCAATCCCCATCTCCGGGACTCCTAAGTCGGCAGTGTGATGAGCAGTTCTTC.

The chain uses TRBV19 and TRBJ1-1; D perhaps matches TRBD1 (5 bases). Germline assignment: CDR1 LNHDA and CDR2 SQIVND (reference sequence). The V and J ends lost 5 bases and 7 bases respectively, with 14 bases between them. The CDR3 runs 13 residues. CDR3 sequence reads: CASSFSTAREAFF. For the CDR3, the DNA is TGTGCCAGTAGTTTTTCGACAGCGCGTGAAGCTTTCTTT.

This chain uses TRBV29-1 with TRBJ2-7, with TRBD2 matching 9 bases. The CDR3 spans 17 residues. Germline V lookup: CDR1 SQVTM, CDR2 ANQGSEA. With 4 bases clipped from V and 3 bases from J, the junction kept 16 bases outside the gene matches. CDR3 DNA: TGCAGCGTTGGTGTCGCTAGGCTAGCGGGGCGTGACTACGAGCAGTACTTC. It is translated as CSVGVARLAGRDYEQYF.

This clone was recorded a few times. This chain joins TRBV7-2 and TRBJ2-5; D is uncertain. Trimming left V 2 bases short and J 5 bases short, with 9 bases between. The CDR3 sequence is 13 residues long. Germline CDR1 SGHTA, CDR2 FQGNSA. CDR3 sequence reads: CASSLSVGETQYF. The CDR3 DNA reads TGTGCCAGCAGCTTATCGGTTGGGGAGACCCAGTACTTC.